The rows below give T cell receptor beta chains drawn from one sample of a study of T cells in Graves' hyperthyroidism and ophthalmopathy. One entry per CDR3 protein, called by TCRdb with MiXCR from the multiplex PCR reads. The sample has hundreds of thousands of distinct CDR3 sequences; approximately 15% are singletons. The sequenced sample consisted of blood. These receptors were taken from a woman in her 30s with Graves' hyperthyroidism that later progressed to Graves' ophthalmopathy. Both conserved end residues are part of each CDR3. Each record gives: clone size, V gene, D gene, J gene, CDR3 DNA, CDR3 protein. D genes are given only for firm matches. Only some rows state a clone size, as once, few, many or a class for expanded clones.

clone_size: few; v_call: TRBV4-2; d_call: TRBD1; j_call: TRBJ1-1; cdr3_nt: TGTGCCAGCAGCCGAGATGGAGGGACAGCTGAAGCTTTCTTT; cdr3_aa: CASSRDGGTAEAFF
clone_size: many; v_call: TRBV7-2; d_call: NA; j_call: TRBJ2-7; cdr3_nt: TGTGCCAGCAGCTTGGGGATTGGCACCTACGAGCAGTACTTC; cdr3_aa: CASSLGIGTYEQYF
clone_size: NA; v_call: TRBV20-1; d_call: NA; j_call: TRBJ2-2; cdr3_nt: TGCAGTGCGAGATGGGACACCGGGGAGCTGTTTTTT; cdr3_aa: CSARWDTGELFF
clone_size: many; v_call: TRBV27; d_call: TRBD1; j_call: TRBJ1-3; cdr3_nt: TGTGCCAGCAGCGACAGGGGTACCCCTGGAAACACCATATATTTT; cdr3_aa: CASSDRGTPGNTIYF
clone_size: many; v_call: TRBV6-6; d_call: TRBD1; j_call: TRBJ1-1; cdr3_nt: TGTGCCAGCAGTTACCGGACAGGGATGACTGAAGCTTTCTTT; cdr3_aa: CASSYRTGMTEAFF
clone_size: few; v_call: TRBV6-1; d_call: TRBD2; j_call: TRBJ2-1; cdr3_nt: TGTGCCAGCAGGGCGACTAGCAGCTCCTACAATGAGCAGTTCTTC; cdr3_aa: CASRATSSSYNEQFF
clone_size: NA; v_call: TRBV6-9; d_call: NA; j_call: TRBJ1-2; cdr3_nt: TGTGCCAGCAGTTACGGGGCCGCTAACTATGGCTACACCTTC; cdr3_aa: CASSYGAANYGYTF
clone_size: many; v_call: TRBV6-8; d_call: NA; j_call: TRBJ2-5; cdr3_nt: TGTGCCAGCCGCCGGGGCCCTTTGAAGTCGGAGACCCAGTACTTC; cdr3_aa: CASRRGPLKSETQYF
clone_size: NA; v_call: TRBV20-1; d_call: TRBD1; j_call: TRBJ2-4; cdr3_nt: TGCAGTGCTAGCCCGGGACAGGGGGACAAAAACATTCAGTACTTC; cdr3_aa: CSASPGQGDKNIQYF
clone_size: NA; v_call: TRBV20-1; d_call: NA; j_call: TRBJ2-1; cdr3_nt: TGCAGTGCTAGAGGCTCCCGGGACTCCCCTCCCTCCTACAATGAGCAGTTCTTC; cdr3_aa: CSARGSRDSPPSYNEQFF
clone_size: NA; v_call: TRBV20-1; d_call: TRBD2; j_call: TRBJ2-1; cdr3_nt: TGCAGTGCTAGAAAGCTAGCGGCCTCCTACAATGAGCAGTTCTTC; cdr3_aa: CSARKLAASYNEQFF
clone_size: many; v_call: TRBV28; d_call: NA; j_call: TRBJ2-7; cdr3_nt: TGTGCCAGCACCTCTGGGACGGGCAGCTCCTACGAGCAGTACTTC; cdr3_aa: CASTSGTGSSYEQYF
clone_size: NA; v_call: TRBV19; d_call: NA; j_call: TRBJ1-6; cdr3_nt: TGTGCCAGTAGTAGCCCTCCCGGGCGAGGCAATTCACCCCTCCACTTT; cdr3_aa: CASSSPPGRGNSPLHF
clone_size: few; v_call: TRBV27; d_call: NA; j_call: TRBJ2-7; cdr3_nt: TGTGCCAGTTCCGTCCACGCCGAGCAGTACTTC; cdr3_aa: CASSVHAEQYF
clone_size: many; v_call: TRBV12-3/TRBV12-4; d_call: TRBD2; j_call: TRBJ2-1; cdr3_nt: TGTGCCAGCAGCCCCACAACTAGCGGCATATACAATGAGCAGTTCTTC; cdr3_aa: CASSPTTSGIYNEQFF
clone_size: NA; v_call: TRBV7-6; d_call: TRBD1; j_call: TRBJ2-1; cdr3_nt: TGTGCCAGCAGCTTAGTCCTGAGACAGGGTGACAATGAGCAGTTCTTC; cdr3_aa: CASSLVLRQGDNEQFF
clone_size: many; v_call: TRBV12-3/TRBV12-4; d_call: TRBD1; j_call: TRBJ1-5; cdr3_nt: TGTGCCAGCAGTTGGACAGGGAATCAGCCCCAGCATTTT; cdr3_aa: CASSWTGNQPQHF
clone_size: many; v_call: TRBV12-3/TRBV12-4; d_call: NA; j_call: TRBJ2-2; cdr3_nt: TGTGCCAGCAGTGGGACCAGGGGACTGGGGGAGCTGTTTTTT; cdr3_aa: CASSGTRGLGELFF
clone_size: many; v_call: TRBV6-1; d_call: TRBD1; j_call: TRBJ2-5; cdr3_nt: TGTGCCAGCAGCGGAGCAAGAATAGAGGGGGCTCGGGAGACCCAGTACTTC; cdr3_aa: CASSGARIEGARETQYF
clone_size: many; v_call: TRBV6-1; d_call: TRBD2; j_call: TRBJ2-3; cdr3_nt: TGTGCCAGTGGGGACGCGTTAACCGGGCGCGGGGGAGATACGCAGTATTTT; cdr3_aa: CASGDALTGRGGDTQYF
clone_size: NA; v_call: TRBV2; d_call: NA; j_call: TRBJ1-3; cdr3_nt: TGTGCAGACACAGCCGGCTCTGGAAACACCATATATTTT; cdr3_aa: CADTAGSGNTIYF
clone_size: many; v_call: TRBV5-1; d_call: NA; j_call: TRBJ2-5; cdr3_nt: TGCGCCAGCAGGAATGATGTAGTGGAGACCCAGTACTTC; cdr3_aa: CASRNDVVETQYF
clone_size: NA; v_call: TRBV28; d_call: NA; j_call: TRBJ1-3; cdr3_nt: TGTGCCAGCAGTTTAAGTGGGGGAGGGTGGAACACCATATATTTT; cdr3_aa: CASSLSGGGWNTIYF
clone_size: NA; v_call: TRBV5-1; d_call: NA; j_call: TRBJ2-3; cdr3_nt: TGCGCCAGCCAGGGGCAAGCAGATACGCAGTATTTT; cdr3_aa: CASQGQADTQYF
clone_size: NA; v_call: TRBV7-9; d_call: NA; j_call: TRBJ1-1; cdr3_nt: TGTGCCAGCAGCTTTACTTCTGGCAACACTGAAGCTTTCTTT; cdr3_aa: CASSFTSGNTEAFF
clone_size: many; v_call: TRBV7-9; d_call: NA; j_call: TRBJ2-3; cdr3_nt: TGTGCCAGCAGTTTCCGGGAAGCAACCACAGATACGCAGTATTTT; cdr3_aa: CASSFREATTDTQYF
clone_size: many; v_call: TRBV7-8; d_call: NA; j_call: TRBJ2-2; cdr3_nt: TGTGCCAGCAGCTTAGGGTTCCTGGGTGACACCGGGGAGCTGTTTTTT; cdr3_aa: CASSLGFLGDTGELFF
clone_size: many; v_call: TRBV11-2; d_call: NA; j_call: TRBJ2-4; cdr3_nt: TGTGCCAGCAGCCCGTGGCTGCCAGGACCCGTTGGCAAAAACATTCAGTACTTC; cdr3_aa: CASSPWLPGPVGKNIQYF
clone_size: many; v_call: TRBV9; d_call: NA; j_call: TRBJ2-1; cdr3_nt: TGTGCCAGCAGCGCGGGACTCGGGGGCTACAATGAGCAGTTCTTC; cdr3_aa: CASSAGLGGYNEQFF
clone_size: many; v_call: TRBV7-2; d_call: NA; j_call: TRBJ1-2; cdr3_nt: TGTGCCAGCAGCTTAGTTGTGAGGGGGGGCTATGGCTACACCTTC; cdr3_aa: CASSLVVRGGYGYTF
clone_size: many; v_call: TRBV6-1; d_call: NA; j_call: TRBJ1-1; cdr3_nt: TGTGCCAGCAGGGAGAATAGGGACACTGAAGCTTTCTTT; cdr3_aa: CASRENRDTEAFF
clone_size: few; v_call: TRBV5-4; d_call: TRBD1; j_call: TRBJ2-7; cdr3_nt: TGTGCCAGCAGCGGGGGACAGGGACGAGGGGGCTACGAGCAGTACTTC; cdr3_aa: CASSGGQGRGGYEQYF
clone_size: many; v_call: TRBV7-6; d_call: TRBD2; j_call: TRBJ2-1; cdr3_nt: TGTGCCAGCCAACGACTAGCGGGAGTCGACAATGAGCAGTTCTTC; cdr3_aa: CASQRLAGVDNEQFF